The 14 T cell receptor beta chains given below trace back to one sample, sequenced in a study of T-cell reconstitution after alpha-beta-depleted transplantation in children (dated by TCRdb to 2016 to 2018). The treatment or condition label here, explained by the study, means: allogeneic hematopoietic cell transplantation with graft depleted of TCRalphabeta T cells and CD19 B cells. The library was prepared using PCR. The data were produced on an Illumina HiSeq 2500. To normalize quantification of the TCRbeta repertoire, the TCR libraries were built with molecular barcoding that relied on unique molecular identifiers. The public reads were run again by TCRdb, first through fastp at Q25 and then through MiXCR, and only productive beta chains were kept. Rows matching on CDR3 protein sequence are summarized as one entry with the most common DNA and genes. This sample holds 700,000 to 950,000 distinct CDR3 sequences; roughly 16% were observed only once. In total, the top ten clones hold roughly 4.8% of the sample.

Source: PBMCs, mostly from graft donor cells, taken 360 days after TCRalphabeta/CD19-depleted stem cell transplant. The receptors here all came from a male patient younger than 18 who had a stem cell transplant for acute lymphoblastic leukemia, so the T cells may come from the graft donor.

The rearrangement uses TRBV7-2 and TRBJ2-7; D remains unclear. Germline values: CDR1 SGHTA, CDR2 FQGNSA. V lost 5 bases and J 2 bases, leaving 16 bases between the germline ends. The CDR3 spans 15 residues. The CDR3, as DNA: TGTGCCAGCAGCATAGAGGTCGTTGGTCCCTACGAGCAGTACTTC. Translating gives CASSIEVVGPYEQYF.

The gene calls are TRBV6-5 and TRBJ1-3; a weak D match, TRBD1 (6 bases). V was pared by 2 bases and J by 9 bases, with 14 bases between. Germline V gene data show CDR1 as MNHEY and CDR2 as SVGAGI. CDR3 length: 14 residues. CDR3 DNA: TGTGCCAGCAGTTACACAGGGTCGGAGGGCACCATATATTTT. Amino acid sequence: CASSYTGSEGTIYF.

This clonotype was found a few times. The chain joins TRBV12-3 or TRBV12-4 to TRBJ2-7; 9 nucleotides line up with TRBD2. The CDR3 is 16 residues long. After removal of 2 bases from V and 4 bases from J, the junction contained 9 bases not matched to a gene. The CDR3 DNA sequence: TGTGCCAGCAGTTTAAGGCCCCTAGCGGGGAAATACGAGCAGTACTTC. This encodes CASSLRPLAGKYEQYF.

This clonotype has only a few counts. The chain recombines TRBV7-2 with TRBJ2-7; weak D call: TRBD2 (6 bases). Germline V gene sequence: CDR1 SGHTA, CDR2 FQGNSA. V dropped 0 bases and J dropped 7 bases, with 16 bases sitting between them. This CDR3 is 15 amino acids long. The CDR3 loop reads CASSLARSLGGEQYF. The DNA of the CDR3 is TGTGCCAGCAGCTTAGCGCGGAGCCTCGGGGGAGAGCAGTACTTC.

This clonotype was counted ten times or more. V gene TRBV29-1 combines with J gene TRBJ1-5, with D perhaps TRBD1 (6 bases). Germline CDR1 reads SQVTM; CDR2 reads ANQGSEA. CDR3 length equals 13 residues. The V gene lost 6 bases and the J gene lost 6 bases, with 15 bases spanning the gap. The CDR3 loop reads CSVVGVGGQPQHF. The DNA of the CDR3 is TGCAGCGTCGTGGGGGTAGGGGGTCAGCCCCAGCATTTT.

This clonotype appeared a few times. This rearrangement joins TRBV5-1 to TRBJ2-2; the D gene is possibly TRBD2 (6 bases). The CDR3 runs 14 residues. Germline V gives CDR1 SGHRS, CDR2 YFSETQ. Deletions cut 0 bases from V and 6 bases from J, with 9 bases between. In nucleotides, the CDR3 is TGCGCCAGCAGCTTGGTTGCGGGATCCGGGGAGCTGTTTTTT. Encoded protein: CASSLVAGSGELFF.

The chain carries TRBV20-1 and TRBJ2-7; 11 bases match TRBD2. Germline V gene lookup returns CDR1 DFQATT and CDR2 SNEGSKA (reference sequence). The trim removed 1 base at V and 0 bases at J, leaving 14 bases unmatched. The CDR3 covers 19 residues. The CDR3 is CSARGHLGRLAGSSYEQYF. The CDR3 nucleotides are TGCAGTGCTAGAGGCCACTTGGGGAGACTAGCGGGGAGCTCCTACGAGCAGTACTTC.

The rearrangement links TRBV18 to TRBJ2-1; D may be TRBD2 (5 bases). The CDR3 has 18 residues. Germline V gives CDR1 KGHSH, CDR2 LQKENI. V was shortened by 1 base and J by 4 bases, with 20 bases between the two germline ends. In DNA, the CDR3 is TGTGCCAGCTCACCACGGGAGCTTGAGGCGGGTAAATACAATGAGCAGTTCTTC. This encodes CASSPRELEAGKYNEQFF.

This clonotype came up a few times. The chain uses TRBV24-1 and TRBJ2-5; maybe TRBD1 (6 bases). Germline V gives CDR1 KGHDR, CDR2 SFDVKD. Trimming took 5 bases from V and 1 from J, leaving 13 bases between them. CDR3 size: 15 residues. CDR3 residues: CATSGPGTSQETQYF. The CDR3, as DNA: TGTGCCACCAGTGGTCCCGGGACATCCCAAGAGACCCAGTACTTC.

The chain carries TRBV5-1 and TRBJ2-7; perhaps TRBD1 as D (6 bases). Germline values: CDR1 SGHRS, CDR2 YFSETQ. V lost 3 bases and J lost 4, with 14 bases in between. The CDR3 runs 14 residues. The CDR3 DNA reads as TGCGCCAGCAGCTATACCGACAGGTTTTACGAGCAGTACTTC. It codes for CASSYTDRFYEQYF.

This clonotype was detected only a few times. This chain uses TRBV6-5 with TRBJ2-1; 11 bases agree with TRBD2. The CDR3 has 16 amino acids. Unmatched junction bases numbered 15, after V lost 7 bases and J lost 10 bases. From germline, CDR1 is MNHEY and CDR2 SVGAGI. The CDR3 nucleotides are TGTGCCAGCACCCTACAAGGAGTAGCGGGAGGGGGGGAGCAGTTCTTC. Translation: CASTLQGVAGGGEQFF.

The table lists this clonotype with a few counts. V usage is TRBV5-1 and J usage is TRBJ2-2; 8 bases are a match to TRBD2. Germline CDR1 is SGHRS and CDR2 is YFSETQ. The trim removed 5 bases at V and 3 bases at J, leaving 6 bases unmatched. This CDR3 has 15 amino acids. CDR3 sequence (DNA): TGCGCCAGCAGTTCGAGACTAGCGTACACCGGGGAGCTGTTTTTT. It yields the protein CASSSRLAYTGELFF.

This clonotype was found a few times. V usage is TRBV7-2 and J usage is TRBJ1-1; D is unresolved. Trimming took 5 bases from V and 7 from J, leaving 23 bases between them. The CDR3 covers 16 residues. Germline assignment: CDR1 SGHTA and CDR2 FQGNSA. The CDR3 protein is CASSPHERPRTFEAFF. CDR3 bases: TGTGCCAGCAGCCCCCACGAGAGGCCCAGGACGTTTGAAGCTTTCTTT.

The chain employs TRBV7-2 and TRBJ2-3; D perhaps matches TRBD2 (6 bases). The CDR3 sequence is 18 residues long. Trimming shortened V by 2 bases and J by 1 base, and 19 bases separated the two germline ends. CDR1 and CDR2 (germline): SGHTA, FQGNSA. The CDR3 DNA reads as TGTGCCAGCAGCTTACGGGCCGGAACTAGCAGACGCACAGATACGCAGTATTTT. Amino acid sequence: CASSLRAGTSRRTDTQYF.